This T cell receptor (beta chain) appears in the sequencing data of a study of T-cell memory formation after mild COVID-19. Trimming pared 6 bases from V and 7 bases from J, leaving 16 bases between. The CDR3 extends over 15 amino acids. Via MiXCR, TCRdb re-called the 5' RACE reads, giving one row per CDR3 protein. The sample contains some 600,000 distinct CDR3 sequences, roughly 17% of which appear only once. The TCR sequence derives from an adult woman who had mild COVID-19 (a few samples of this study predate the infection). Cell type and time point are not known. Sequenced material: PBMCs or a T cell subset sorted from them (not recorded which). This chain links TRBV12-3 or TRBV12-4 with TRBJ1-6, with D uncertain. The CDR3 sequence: CASSLHKGINSPLHF. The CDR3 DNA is TGTGCCAGCAGCCTTCATAAGGGAATCAATTCACCCCTCCACTTT.